The clone carrying this TCR beta chain came up a few times. Antigen specificity is unknown. A second PCR of 7 to 11 cycles used a sample-barcoded 5' primer and a J-beta primer mix. A template-switch adaptor containing 12 random nucleotides labeled each cDNA molecule. Each CDR3 protein gets one entry after TCRdb re-called the 5' RACE reads with MiXCR. The sample shows hundreds of thousands of distinct CDR3 sequences, around 45% of them seen only once. Every donor provided roughly 10 milliliters of peripheral blood. The CDR3 spans 15 residues. Germline CDR1 is KGHSH and CDR2 is LQKENI. These data come from a study of blood T cells in healthy people across ages. General study results and limits: Observed TCR beta diversity per million T cells went down as age went up. This fall followed a roughly linear course with age. The donors' CMV status was not determined, possibly confounding changes in expanded clonotypes.

The genes are TRBV18 and TRBJ2-5, with TRBD1 matching over 11 bases. The J call may be faulty, since TRBJ2-7 better matches the DNA end. This sequence originates from a man between 60 and 70 years old in good health. The sample was blood. CDR3 nucleotides: TGTGCCAGCTCACCGGGGACAGGGGGGAGAAACGAGCAGTACTTC. Encoded protein: CASSPGTGGRNEQYF.